This T cell receptor (beta chain) emerged from a study of human T cells and chemical hapten exposure. Across the whole study: DPC 0.01% went on the upper back by patch test, with reading at 6 days. Study-wide findings and caveats: Expanded TCRs showed more large CDR3 clusters than pre-sensitization or healthy control sets.

The time point was: pre-sensitization, week 0. As for treatment: therapeutic diphenylcyclopropenone sensitization with weekly scalp DPC. This clonotype appeared a single time. Its antigen is not known. V was shortened by 4 bases and J by 7 bases, with 8 bases between the two germline ends. Germline loops: CDR1 DFQATT, CDR2 SNEGSKA (reference sequence). CDR3 length: 11 residues. Each CDR3 protein is one row after TCRdb ran MiXCR on the RACE reads. In the table there are 250,000 or so distinct CDR3 sequences, just under 8% of which are singletons. The source of this sequence is a man aged 18 to 30 with alopecia areata. Some clones in this sample may be carry-over from other donors' samples. The chain is built from TRBV20-1 and TRBJ2-1; tentatively, D is TRBD1 (6 bases). This sample comprised whole blood, obtained in connection with sensitization to the hapten diphenylcyclopropenone (DPC). The CDR3 bases are TGCAGTGCTACCAGGGGAAATGAGCAGTTCTTC. Its translation: CSATRGNEQFF.